This entry features one T cell receptor (beta chain) sequence. These data originate in a study of blood T cell repertoires in COVID-19. The CDR3 covers 15 residues. Per the germline V gene, CDR1 is SNHLY and CDR2 is FYNNEI. The junction had 6 bases not matched to a gene; V was cut back by 3 bases and J by 8 bases. Authors' processing steps: For nucleated cells, counts were estimated from reference gene primer amplification. Generated by immunoSEQ multiplex PCR, the TCRdb table keeps only in-frame clones and is missing some. The DNA was the basis for D and trimming; V, J and clone size are from that table. The sample lists approximately 140,000 clones; 88% were seen once.

The chain couples TRBV2 to TRBJ1-6; 8 nucleotides match TRBD1. This sequence was found in a man aged 50-60 years with active or convalescent COVID-19. What was sequenced was peripheral blood. The CDR3 sequence is CASSETGVRDSPLHF. Here the CDR3 DNA reads TGTGCCAGCAGTGAGACAGGGGTTCGTGATTCACCCCTCCACTTT.